The rows below give T cell receptor beta chains drawn from one sample of a study of memory CD4+ T cells and cytomegalovirus serostatus. Repertoires were generated with immunoSEQ multiplex PCR, while TCRdb's copy carries only in-frame clones and drops some. This sample carries some 60,000 clones, around 79% of them seen once, and the ten largest clones take about 3%. Sequenced: memory CD4+ T cells from blood. The receptor set was obtained from an adult in good health and CMV-seropositive. Each CDR3 is given with its conserved first and last residue. Each record gives: D gene, J gene, V gene, clone size, CDR3 length, CDR3 DNA, CDR3 protein. The D gene is left open where the match is weak. A clone size is listed for some rows: how often the clone was seen (once, few, many), or a class if it is expanded.

>-|TRBJ2-7|TRBV30|-|11
TGTGCCTGGAGTGTAAACTACGAGCAGTACTTC
CAWSVNYEQYF
>-|TRBJ1-1|TRBV11-2|few|15
TGTGCCAGCAGCTTCATCCCAACGCTGAACACTGAAGCTTTCTTT
CASSFIPTLNTEAFF
>-|TRBJ2-1|TRBV7-2|few|16
TGTGCCAGCAGCTTAGCACTAGCTATAGGGAACAATGAGCAGTTCTTC
CASSLALAIGNNEQFF
>-|TRBJ1-2|TRBV5-1|-|13
TGCGCCAGCAGCCCGGACGGAAACTATGGCTACACCTTC
CASSPDGNYGYTF
>TRBD1|TRBJ2-3|TRBV7-2|-|16
TGTGCCAGCAGCTTAGGAGGGACAGGTGGCACAGATACGCAGTATTTT
CASSLGGTGGTDTQYF
>-|TRBJ2-2|TRBV6-6|once|13
TGTGCCAGCAGTTACAGGGGGGCGGGGGAGCTGTTTTTT
CASSYRGAGELFF
>-|TRBJ2-7|TRBV10-3|-|14
TGTGCCATCAGTGATTCCAGGGCATCCAACGAGCAGTACTTC
CAISDSRASNEQYF
>TRBD1|TRBJ2-1|TRBV10-2|-|17
TGCGCCAGTCGGGACAGGGCTTCGACCCACTCCTACAATGAGCAGTTCTTC
CASRDRASTHSYNEQFF
>-|TRBJ2-7|TRBV18|-|16
TGTGCCAGCTCACCCCGTTTTAACAGGGACACCTACGAGCAGTACTTC
CASSPRFNRDTYEQYF
>-|TRBJ1-1|TRBV5-8|-|16
TGTGCCAGCAGCCGATCGGGACACACCATTCCCACTGAAGCTTTCTTT
CASSRSGHTIPTEAFF